This entry concerns a single TCR beta chain. Its specificity is unknown. Donors in the study were healthy people who gave bone marrow. At collection, donors were nominally healthy, but unrecorded immune exposures were probable. PCR was performed using 60 Vbeta and 13 Jbeta primers. The protocol was immunoSEQ multiplex PCR, while the TCRdb copy is restricted to in-frame clones and leaves out a portion. Of roughly 190,000 clones listed, 65% to 85% were seen once; the top ten hold less than 2%. This record belongs to a study of cytomegalovirus exposure and HLA in healthy donors. Study-wide results and caveats: It was reported that the classifier diagnosed cytomegalovirus status with high specificity and sensitivity in both the original and validation cohorts. Segments of the TCR beta V type were, in most cases, productive about 87% or about 30% of the time in an earlier analysis.

Between the trimmed V and J ends, which lost 8 bases and 5 bases, there was a span of 18 bases. Per the germline V gene, CDR1 is MNHEY and CDR2 is SMNVEV (reference sequence). This CDR3 is built from 15 residues. The sample taken for sequencing was PBMCs. The TCR sequence derives from a man between 18 and 35 years old in good health and CMV-seronegative. The chain employs TRBV27 and TRBJ1-4; a weak D match, TRBD1 (5 bases). The CDR3 region is CASAGRGNGNEKLFF. Written as DNA, the CDR3 is TGTGCCAGCGCTGGACGGGGGAACGGGAATGAAAAACTGTTTTTT.